A single sample gave rise to the 12 T cell receptor beta chains below, sequenced in a study of human thymus T cells. TCRdb's table, derived via immunoSEQ multiplex PCR, lists solely in-frame clones and lacks some. The data show more than 45,000 clones, around 94% seen once. Sample: blood. These receptors all come from a boy in the first two years of life with a congenital heart defect but otherwise immunologically healthy.

The chain recombines TRBV19 with TRBJ2-1, with 10 bases aligning to TRBD2. J lost 0 bases, V lost 3 bases, and 2 bases had no gene match. CDR1 is LNHDA, CDR2 SQIVND, per germline (reference sequence). CDR3 size: 16 residues. CDR3 DNA: TGTGCCAGTAGTATTAGCGGGAGGCTCTCCTACAATGAGCAGTTCTTC. This encodes CASSISGRLSYNEQFF.

V is TRBV7-3 and J is TRBJ1-1, with no clear D. Germline V gene lookup returns CDR1 SGHTA and CDR2 FQGTGA. The V end was cut by 2 bases, the J end by 1 base, with 5 bases between. CDR3 length: 13 residues. CDR3 sequence reads: CASSLLRNTEAFF. The CDR3 DNA follows: TGTGCCAGCAGCTTATTAAGGAACACTGAAGCTTTCTTT.

The rearrangement links TRBV5-1 to TRBJ1-2, with unresolved D. The CDR3 spans 13 residues. The germline V gene has CDR1 SGHRS and CDR2 YFSETQ. V lost 1 base and J 2 bases, leaving 6 bases between the germline ends. The CDR3 nucleotides read TGCGCCAGCAGCTTGACAGTCAACTATGGCTACACCTTC. Encoded protein: CASSLTVNYGYTF.

The table lists this clone with a few counts. The chain links TRBV6-1 to TRBJ2-7, with TRBD1 matching 10 bases. The CDR3 consists of 14 residues. V shed 7 bases and J 3 bases; nucleotides not matched to a gene: 6. Per germline, CDR1 MNHNS and CDR2 SASEGT. The CDR3 reads CASKRQGAIYEQYF. The CDR3 coding sequence is TGTGCCAGCAAAAGACAGGGGGCAATCTACGAGCAGTACTTC.

This clone was recorded once. The J gene is TRBJ2-7, the V gene TRBV29-1; D ambiguous. CDR1 and CDR2 from the germline V gene are SQVTM and ANQGSEA. The CDR3 is 13 amino acids. The germline V and J ends were trimmed by 6 bases and 2 bases, with 14 bases remaining between them. The CDR3, as DNA: TGCAGCGTCTTAAACAGACATACCTACGAGCAGTACTTC. Amino acids: CSVLNRHTYEQYF.

The V gene is TRBV7-2, the J gene TRBJ1-4; 7 bases fit TRBD1. Unmatched junction bases numbered 3, after V lost 5 bases and J lost 3 bases. The germline gives CDR1 SGHTA, CDR2 FQGNSA. The CDR3 has 14 residues. This CDR3 reads CASSAQGANEKLFF. In nucleotides, the CDR3 is TGTGCCAGCAGCGCCCAGGGGGCTAATGAAAAACTGTTTTTT. The full variable domain, with the rest looked up from reference TRBV7-2 and TRBJ1-4, is GAGVSQSPSNKVTEKGKDVELRCDPISGHTALYWYRQSLGQGLEFLIYFQGNSAPDKSGLPSDRFSAERTGGSVSTLTIQRTQQEDSAVYLCASSAQGANEKLFFGSGTQLSVL.

This clone was seen once. V is TRBV7-9 and J is TRBJ2-5, with TRBD2 as a possible D gene (6 bases). The length of the CDR3 is 15 residues. With 5 bases removed from V and 1 base from J, the gap between germline ends came to 14 bases. CDR1 and CDR2 (germline): SEHNR, FQNEAQ (reference sequence). The CDR3 protein is CASSDRRAAQETQYF. CDR3 nucleotide sequence: TGTGCCAGCAGCGATCGGAGGGCAGCCCAAGAGACCCAGTACTTC.

J is TRBJ2-5 and V is TRBV5-4; 7 bases align to TRBD1. CDR3 length equals 14 residues. V lost 6 bases to trimming and J lost 0 bases; unmatched junction nucleotides: 5. In germline, CDR1 is SGHNT, CDR2 YYREEE (reference sequence). The CDR3: CASTTGDNQETQYF. In DNA form, the CDR3 reads TGTGCCAGCACCACAGGGGACAACCAAGAGACCCAGTACTTC. The whole variable domain, filled in from reference TRBV5-4 and TRBJ2-5, reads ETGVTQSPTHLIKTRGQQVTLRCSSQSGHNTVSWYQQALGQGPQFIFQYYREEENGRGNFPPRFSGLQFPNYSSELNVNALELDDSALYLCASTTGDNQETQYFGPGTRLLVL.

V gene TRBV18 combines with J gene TRBJ1-2, with 8 nucleotides matching TRBD1. V shed 3 bases, J shed 8 bases, and the junction held 5 bases outside the gene matches. Germline V gene lookup returns CDR1 KGHSH and CDR2 LQKENI. CDR3 length equals 13 residues. The CDR3 region is CASSPGQGWGYTF. The CDR3 DNA is TGTGCCAGCTCACCCGGACAGGGCTGGGGCTACACCTTC.

This CDR3 is CAISATGTGNQPQHF. The CDR3 DNA follows: TGTGCCATCAGTGCTACCGGGACAGGGAATCAGCCCCAGCATTTT. This chain connects TRBV10-3 to TRBJ1-5; 9 nucleotides align to TRBD1. The CDR3 totals 15 residues. V lost 4 bases, J lost 4 bases, and 5 bases stayed unmatched. Germline V gene data show CDR1 as ENHRY and CDR2 as SYGVKD.

This sequence joins TRBV2 and TRBJ1-5; D remains ambiguous. The germline V gene encodes CDR1 SNHLY and CDR2 FYNNEI. The CDR3 length is 12 residues. The V gene lost 3 bases and the J gene lost 2 bases, with 2 bases spanning the gap. The CDR3 region is CASSDGNQPQHF. For the CDR3, the DNA is TGTGCCAGCAGTGACGGCAATCAGCCCCAGCATTTT.

The chain couples TRBV19 to TRBJ2-1, with TRBD2 matching 7 bases. V was pared by 4 bases and J by 8 bases, with 8 bases of the junction left unmatched. Germline loops: CDR1 LNHDA, CDR2 SQIVND (reference sequence). The CDR3 is 14 residues long. The CDR3 spells CASSTPGLVDEQFF. CDR3 sequence (DNA): TGTGCCAGTAGTACTCCTGGACTAGTCGATGAGCAGTTCTTC.